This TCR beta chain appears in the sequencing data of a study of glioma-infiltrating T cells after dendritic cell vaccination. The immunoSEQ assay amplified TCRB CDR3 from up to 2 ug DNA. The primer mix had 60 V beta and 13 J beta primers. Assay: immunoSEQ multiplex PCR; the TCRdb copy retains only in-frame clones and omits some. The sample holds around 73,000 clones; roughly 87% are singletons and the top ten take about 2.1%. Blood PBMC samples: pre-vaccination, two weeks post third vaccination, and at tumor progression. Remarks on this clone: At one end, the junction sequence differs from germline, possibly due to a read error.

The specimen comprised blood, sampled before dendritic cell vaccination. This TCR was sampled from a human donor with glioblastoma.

CDR3 in amino acids: CASSEAWGVKGNF. In DNA form, the CDR3 reads TGTGCCAGCAGTGAAGCTTGGGGGGTCAAGGGGAATTTT. The chain links TRBV6-1 to TRBJ1-5; D perhaps matches TRBD1 (5 bases). The CDR3 consists of 13 residues. Germline V gene lookup returns CDR1 MNHNS and CDR2 SASEGT.